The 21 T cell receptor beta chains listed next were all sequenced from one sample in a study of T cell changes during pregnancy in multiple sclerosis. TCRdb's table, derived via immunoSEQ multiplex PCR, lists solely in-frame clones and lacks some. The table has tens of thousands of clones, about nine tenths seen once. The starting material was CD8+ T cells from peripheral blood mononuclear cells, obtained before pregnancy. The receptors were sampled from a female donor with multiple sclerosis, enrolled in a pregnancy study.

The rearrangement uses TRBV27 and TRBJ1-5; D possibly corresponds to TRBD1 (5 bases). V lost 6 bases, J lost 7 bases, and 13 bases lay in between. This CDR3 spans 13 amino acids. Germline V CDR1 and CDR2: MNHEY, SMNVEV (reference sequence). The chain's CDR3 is CASSFGGNQPQHF. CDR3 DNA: TGTGCCAGCAGCTTCGGGGGAAACCAGCCCCAGCATTTT.

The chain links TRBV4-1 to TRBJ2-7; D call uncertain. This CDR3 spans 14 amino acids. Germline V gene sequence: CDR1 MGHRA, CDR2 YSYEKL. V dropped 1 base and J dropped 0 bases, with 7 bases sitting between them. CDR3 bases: TGCGCCAGCAGCCAAGGGCCGTACTCCTACGAGCAGTACTTC. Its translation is CASSQGPYSYEQYF.

The CDR3 DNA sequence: TGTGCCAGCAGTCCTTACAGGGAAGATAAGCAGTACTTC. Translation: CASSPYREDKQYF. This sequence joins TRBV6-5 and TRBJ2-7; possibly TRBD1 for D (6 bases). The CDR3 totals 13 residues. Germline-derived CDR1 and CDR2 are MNHEY and SVGAGI. V shed 5 bases and J shed 8 bases, with 16 bases lying between them.

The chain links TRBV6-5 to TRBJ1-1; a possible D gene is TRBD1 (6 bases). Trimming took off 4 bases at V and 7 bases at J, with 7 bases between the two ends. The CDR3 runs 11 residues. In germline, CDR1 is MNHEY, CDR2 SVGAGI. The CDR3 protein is CASSSDSEAFF. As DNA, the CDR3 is TGTGCCAGCAGTTCGGACAGTGAAGCTTTCTTT.

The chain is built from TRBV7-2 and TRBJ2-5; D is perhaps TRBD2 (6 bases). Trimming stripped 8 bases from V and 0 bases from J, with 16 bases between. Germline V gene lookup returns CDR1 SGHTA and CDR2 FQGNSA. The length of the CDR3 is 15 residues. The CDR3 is CASLWGESYQETQYF. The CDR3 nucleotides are TGTGCCAGCCTCTGGGGGGAGAGTTACCAAGAGACCCAGTACTTC.

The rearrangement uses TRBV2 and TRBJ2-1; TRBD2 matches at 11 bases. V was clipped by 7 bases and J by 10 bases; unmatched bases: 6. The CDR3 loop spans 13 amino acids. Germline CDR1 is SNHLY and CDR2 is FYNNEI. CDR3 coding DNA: TGTGCCAGCAAAGGGCTAGCGGGGGGCGAGCAGTTCTTC. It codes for CASKGLAGGEQFF.

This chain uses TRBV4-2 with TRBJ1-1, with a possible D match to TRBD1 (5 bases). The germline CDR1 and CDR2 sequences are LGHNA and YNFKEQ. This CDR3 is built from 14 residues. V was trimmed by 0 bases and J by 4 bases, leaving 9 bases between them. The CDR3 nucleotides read TGTGCCAGCAGCCAAGAGGGGGGAGGCACTGAAGCTTTCTTT. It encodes CASSQEGGGTEAFF.

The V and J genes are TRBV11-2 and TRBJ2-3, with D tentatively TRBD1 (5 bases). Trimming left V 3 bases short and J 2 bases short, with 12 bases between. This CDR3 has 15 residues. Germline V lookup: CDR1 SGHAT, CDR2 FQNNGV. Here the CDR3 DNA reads TGTGCCAGCAGCTTTGAAGGGGATTACACAGATACGCAGTATTTT. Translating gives CASSFEGDYTDTQYF.

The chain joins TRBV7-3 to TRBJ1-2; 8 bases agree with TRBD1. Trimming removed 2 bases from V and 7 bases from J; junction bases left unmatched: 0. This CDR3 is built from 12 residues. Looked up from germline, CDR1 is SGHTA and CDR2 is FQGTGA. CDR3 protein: CASSLQGAGYTF. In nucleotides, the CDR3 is TGTGCCAGCAGCTTACAGGGGGCTGGCTACACCTTC. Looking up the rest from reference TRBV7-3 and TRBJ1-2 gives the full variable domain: GAGVSQTPSNKVTEKGKYVELRCDPISGHTALYWYRQSLGQGPEFLIYFQGTGAADDSGLPNDRFFAVRPEGSVSTLKIQRTERGDSAVYLCASSLQGAGYTFGSGTRLTVV.

Written as DNA, the CDR3 is TGTGCCAGCAGCTTATGGGGCAGTGGCCCTGGCTACACCTTC. It is translated as CASSLWGSGPGYTF. The V call is TRBV7-9, the J call TRBJ1-2; a possible D gene is TRBD1 (5 bases). The CDR3 contains 14 residues. CDR1 and CDR2 from the germline V gene are SEHNR and FQNEAQ (reference sequence). Trimming pared 2 bases from V and 7 bases from J, leaving 14 bases between.

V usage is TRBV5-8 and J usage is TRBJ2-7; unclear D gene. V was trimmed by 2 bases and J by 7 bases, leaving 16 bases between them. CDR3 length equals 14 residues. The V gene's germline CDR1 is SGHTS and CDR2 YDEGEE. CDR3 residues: CASSLEASSREQYF. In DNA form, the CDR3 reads TGTGCCAGCAGCTTAGAGGCGTCTTCTCGGGAGCAGTACTTC.

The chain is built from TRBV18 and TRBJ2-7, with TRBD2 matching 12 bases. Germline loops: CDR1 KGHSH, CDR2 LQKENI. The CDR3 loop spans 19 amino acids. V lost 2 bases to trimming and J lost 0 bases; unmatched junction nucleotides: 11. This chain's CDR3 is CASSPDGLAGGPRSYEQYF. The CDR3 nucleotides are TGTGCCAGCTCACCAGACGGCCTAGCGGGGGGGCCCCGCTCCTACGAGCAGTACTTC.

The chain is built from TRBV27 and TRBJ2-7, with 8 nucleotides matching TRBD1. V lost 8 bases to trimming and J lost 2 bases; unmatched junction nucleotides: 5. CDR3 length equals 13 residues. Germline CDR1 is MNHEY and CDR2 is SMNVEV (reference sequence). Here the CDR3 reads CASRQGAAYEQYF. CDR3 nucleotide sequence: TGTGCCAGCCGCCAGGGGGCGGCCTACGAGCAGTACTTC.

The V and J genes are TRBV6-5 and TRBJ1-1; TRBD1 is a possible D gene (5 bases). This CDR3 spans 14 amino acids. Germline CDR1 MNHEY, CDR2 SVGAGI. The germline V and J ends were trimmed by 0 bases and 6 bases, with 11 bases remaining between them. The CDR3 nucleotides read TGTGCCAGCAGTTACTCCCCAGGGCGCTCTGAAGCTTTCTTT. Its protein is CASSYSPGRSEAFF.

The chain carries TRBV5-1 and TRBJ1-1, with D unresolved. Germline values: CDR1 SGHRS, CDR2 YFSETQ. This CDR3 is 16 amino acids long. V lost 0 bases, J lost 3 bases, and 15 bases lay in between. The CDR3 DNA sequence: TGCGCCAGCAGCTTGGCCCGAGGACTGACTGACACTGAAGCTTTCTTT. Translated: CASSLARGLTDTEAFF.

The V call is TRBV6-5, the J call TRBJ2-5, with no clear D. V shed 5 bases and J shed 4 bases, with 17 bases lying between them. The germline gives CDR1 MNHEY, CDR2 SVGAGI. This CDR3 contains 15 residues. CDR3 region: CASSPDLVKRETQYF. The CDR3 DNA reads TGTGCCAGCAGTCCCGACCTTGTGAAGCGAGAGACCCAGTACTTC.

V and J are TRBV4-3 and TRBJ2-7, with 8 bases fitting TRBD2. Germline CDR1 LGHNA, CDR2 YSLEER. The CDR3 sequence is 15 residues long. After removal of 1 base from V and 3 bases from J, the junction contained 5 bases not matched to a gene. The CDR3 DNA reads TGCGCCAGCAGCCAAGTCGTAAGCGGGAGCTACGAGCAGTACTTC. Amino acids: CASSQVVSGSYEQYF.

The CDR3 reads CASSLFPGDRSRTEAFF. The CDR3 region has the DNA TGTGCCAGCAGCCTTTTCCCTGGGGACAGGTCCCGCACTGAAGCTTTCTTT. The gene calls are TRBV5-4 and TRBJ1-1, with 8 bases aligning to TRBD1. This CDR3 has 17 amino acids. From germline, CDR1 is SGHNT and CDR2 YYREEE (reference sequence). The ends lost 4 bases at V and 4 bases at J; junction bases unmatched: 15.

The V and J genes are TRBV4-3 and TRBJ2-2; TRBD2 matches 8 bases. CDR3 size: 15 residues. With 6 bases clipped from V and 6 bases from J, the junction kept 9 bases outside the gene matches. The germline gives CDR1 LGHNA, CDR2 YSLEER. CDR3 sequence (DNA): TGCGCCAGCAGTGGGGCAGCGGGGGTCGCCGGGGAGCTGTTTTTT. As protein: CASSGAAGVAGELFF.

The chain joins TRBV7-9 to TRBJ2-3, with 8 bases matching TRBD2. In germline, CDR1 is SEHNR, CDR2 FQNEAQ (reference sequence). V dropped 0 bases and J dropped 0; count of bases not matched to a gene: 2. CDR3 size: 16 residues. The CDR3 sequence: CASSLASGGSTDTQYF. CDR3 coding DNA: TGTGCCAGCAGCTTAGCGAGCGGGGGAAGCACAGATACGCAGTATTTT. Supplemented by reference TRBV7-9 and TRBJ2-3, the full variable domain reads DTGVSQNPRHKITKRGQNVTFRCDPISEHNRLYWYRQTLGQGPEFLTYFQNEAQLEKSRLLSDRFSAERPKGSFSTLEIQRTEQGDSAMYLCASSLASGGSTDTQYFGPGTRLTVL.

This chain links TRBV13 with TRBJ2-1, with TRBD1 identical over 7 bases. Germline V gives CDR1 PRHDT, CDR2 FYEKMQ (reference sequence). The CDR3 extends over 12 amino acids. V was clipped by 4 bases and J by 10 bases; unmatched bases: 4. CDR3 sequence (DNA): TGTGCCAGCAGCTCCGGGGACAGAGAGCAGTTCTTC. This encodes CASSSGDREQFF.